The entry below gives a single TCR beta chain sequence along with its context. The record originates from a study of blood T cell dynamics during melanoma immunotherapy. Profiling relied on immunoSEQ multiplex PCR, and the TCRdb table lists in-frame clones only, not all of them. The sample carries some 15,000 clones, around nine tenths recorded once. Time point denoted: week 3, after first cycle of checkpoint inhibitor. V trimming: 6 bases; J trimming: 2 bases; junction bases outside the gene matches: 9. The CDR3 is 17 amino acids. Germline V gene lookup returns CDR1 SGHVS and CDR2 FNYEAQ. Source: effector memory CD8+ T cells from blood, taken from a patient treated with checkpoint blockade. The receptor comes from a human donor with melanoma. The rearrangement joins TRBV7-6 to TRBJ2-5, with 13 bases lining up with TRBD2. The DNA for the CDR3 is TGTGCCAGCAGGAGACTAGCGGGAGGACGTGGGCAAGAGACCCAGTACTTC. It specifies CASRRLAGGRGQETQYF.